A single T cell receptor (beta chain) is shown here with its context. The antigen is not known. Trimming at V came to 6 bases and at J to 2 bases, leaving 7 bases not matched to a gene. Germline V gene lookup returns CDR1 MRHNA and CDR2 SNTAGT. CDR3 length equals 15 residues. Primers for the PCR totalled 60 Vbeta and 13 Jbeta. Sequenced by immunoSEQ multiplex PCR; TCRdb stores in-frame clones only, minus some. The sample has 130,000 to 150,000 clones; about 76% are singletons. This record comes from a study of cytomegalovirus exposure and HLA in healthy donors. Study-wide results and limits: As a later analysis revealed, most CMV-associated TCR beta chains appeared HLA-restricted.

Input material: PBMCs. V usage is TRBV6-4 and J usage is TRBJ2-3; TRBD1 matches 8 bases. The receptor comes from a female donor in good health and CMV-seronegative. CDR3 residues: CASRAKDRATDTQYF. The CDR3 bases are TGTGCCAGCAGGGCCAAGGACAGGGCCACAGATACGCAGTATTTT.